Following are 12 T cell receptor beta chains from one sample sequenced in a study of T cell responses to AZD1222 COVID-19 vaccine. Method: immunoSEQ multiplex PCR; TCRdb's copy keeps in-frame clones and lacks some. The table records 150,000 or so clones, roughly 90% of them present only once. The sequencing here drew on peripheral blood, taken on day 0 of AZD1222 vaccination. The receptor source for this set is an adult in good health.

The chain employs TRBV3-1 (or the pseudogene TRBV3-2) and TRBJ2-3; the D gene could be TRBD1 or TRBD2 (5 bases each). The CDR3 runs 13 residues. The germline V gene encodes CDR1 LGHDT and CDR2 YNNKEL (reference sequence). V was clipped by 0 bases and J by 8 bases, with 9 bases between them. CDR3 protein: CASSQEPGPTQYF. CDR3 coding DNA: TGTGCCAGCAGCCAAGAACCGGGACCTACGCAGTATTTT.

The chain uses TRBV4-2 and TRBJ2-3; 7 nucleotides match TRBD2. Trimming at V came to 4 bases and at J to 4 bases, leaving 2 bases not matched to a gene. The CDR3 loop spans 13 amino acids. From germline, CDR1 is LGHNA and CDR2 YNFKEQ. The chain's CDR3 is CASSPTSADTQYF. CDR3 sequence (DNA): TGTGCCAGCAGCCCCACTAGCGCAGATACGCAGTATTTT.

The chain links TRBV4-3 to TRBJ1-1; TRBD1 agrees at 8 bases. The CDR3 runs to 15 residues. V gave up 3 bases and J gave up 2 bases; unmatched junction bases: 5. Germline CDR1 LGHNA, CDR2 YSLEER. The chain's CDR3 is CASSHADRDNTEAFF. CDR3 nucleotides: TGCGCCAGCAGCCATGCGGACAGGGACAACACTGAAGCTTTCTTT.

The CDR3 reads CASSYVGQTEAFF. CDR3 bases: TGTGCCAGCAGCTACGTTGGGCAGACCGAAGCTTTCTTT. V usage is TRBV7-9 and J usage is TRBJ1-1; D gene ambiguous. V was trimmed by 4 bases and J by 8 bases, leaving 14 bases between them. The germline V gene encodes CDR1 SEHNR and CDR2 FQNEAQ (reference sequence). This CDR3 is 13 amino acids long.

This clone came up a few times. V and J are TRBV2 and TRBJ2-7; 9 bases match TRBD2. The ends lost 2 bases at V and 7 bases at J; junction bases unmatched: 6. Germline V lookup: CDR1 SNHLY, CDR2 FYNNEI. The CDR3 sequence is 14 residues long. CDR3 region: CASSERRGGREQYF. The CDR3 coding sequence is TGTGCCAGCAGTGAAAGGCGGGGGGGGCGAGAGCAGTACTTC.

The chain carries TRBV3-1 (or the pseudogene TRBV3-2) and TRBJ2-5, with D perhaps TRBD2 (6 bases). Germline V gene data show CDR1 as LGHDT and CDR2 as YNNKEL (reference sequence). Trimming left V 1 base short and J 4 bases short, with 16 bases between. This CDR3 region has 16 residues. CDR3 DNA sequence: TGTGCCAGCAGCCAAGTCCAGGGAGGAGGATCAGAGACCCAGTACTTC. Its protein product is CASSQVQGGGSETQYF.

The chain is built from TRBV7-8 and TRBJ1-1; D remains unclear. The germline V gene has CDR1 SGHVS and CDR2 FQNEAQ. The ends were cut back, 2 bases at V and 1 base at J, with 11 bases in the middle. The CDR3 sequence is 15 residues long. CDR3 sequence: CASSLRPGWNTEAFF. The CDR3 nucleotides read TGTGCCAGCAGCTTACGGCCGGGTTGGAACACTGAAGCTTTCTTT.

This chain links TRBV2 with TRBJ1-5, with 11 nucleotides matching TRBD1. Per the germline V gene, CDR1 is SNHLY and CDR2 is FYNNEI. The trim removed 7 bases at V and 6 bases at J, leaving 5 bases unmatched. The CDR3 has 14 residues. The CDR3 coding sequence is TGTGCCAGCATGCCGGGACAGGGGGGTCAGCCCCAGCATTTT. Translated, it gives CASMPGQGGQPQHF.

The chain has TRBV10-3 and TRBJ2-2, with 7 bases identical to TRBD1. J gave up 1 base and V 2 bases, and 4 bases lay outside the gene matches. CDR1 ENHRY and CDR2 SYGVKD come from the germline V gene. The CDR3 runs 16 residues. CDR3 sequence (DNA): TGTGCCATCAGTGAGACGACAGGGAAGAACACCGGGGAGCTGTTTTTT. It is translated as CAISETTGKNTGELFF.

The chain recombines TRBV4-1 with TRBJ2-1; TRBD1 aligns across 9 bases. Trimming at V came to 4 bases and at J to 5 bases, leaving 9 bases not matched to a gene. The CDR3 spans 16 residues. Germline V CDR1 and CDR2: MGHRA, YSYEKL. This CDR3 is CASSRLDRGINNEQFF. In nucleotides, the CDR3 is TGCGCCAGCAGCCGATTGGACAGGGGAATAAACAATGAGCAGTTCTTC.

CDR3: CASSLGRWIETQYF. CDR3 bases: TGTGCCAGCAGTCTAGGACGTTGGATAGAGACCCAGTACTTC. V usage is TRBV6-5 and J usage is TRBJ2-5; unclear D gene. The CDR3 contains 14 residues. CDR1 is MNHEY, CDR2 SVGAGI, per germline. Trimming removed 5 bases at V and 4 bases at J, with 14 bases between.

The rearrangement links TRBV6-5 to TRBJ1-2; 7 bases match TRBD1. The CDR3 totals 15 residues. CDR1 and CDR2 (germline): MNHEY, SVGAGI. J gave up 8 bases and V 5 bases, and 14 bases lay outside the gene matches. Written as DNA, the CDR3 is TGTGCCAGCAGTCAATACAGGGGTTCGTCGGGCGGCTACACCTTC. This encodes CASSQYRGSSGGYTF.